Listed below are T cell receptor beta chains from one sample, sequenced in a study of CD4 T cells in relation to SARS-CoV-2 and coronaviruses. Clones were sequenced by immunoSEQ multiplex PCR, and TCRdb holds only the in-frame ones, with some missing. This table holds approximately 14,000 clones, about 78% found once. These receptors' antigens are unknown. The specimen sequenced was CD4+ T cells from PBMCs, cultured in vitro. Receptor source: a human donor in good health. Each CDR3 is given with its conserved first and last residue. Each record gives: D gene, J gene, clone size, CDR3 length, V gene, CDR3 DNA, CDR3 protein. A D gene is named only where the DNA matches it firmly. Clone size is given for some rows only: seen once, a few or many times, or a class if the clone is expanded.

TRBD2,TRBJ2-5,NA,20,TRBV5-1,TGCGCCAGCAGCTTAACGCCGTCTAGCGGGAGAGGAGGGTCTACAGAGACCCAGTACTTC,CASSLTPSSGRGGSTETQYF
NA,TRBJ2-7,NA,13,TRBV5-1,TGCGCCAGCAGCTTCGGAGACTCCTACGAGCAGTACTTC,CASSFGDSYEQYF
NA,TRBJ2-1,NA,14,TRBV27,TGTGCCAGCAGTTTATCACAGGCCGTCAATGAGCAGTTCTTC,CASSLSQAVNEQFF
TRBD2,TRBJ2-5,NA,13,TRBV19,TGTGCCAGTAGTTCCCGGGGGGGGGAGACCCAGTACTTC,CASSSRGGETQYF
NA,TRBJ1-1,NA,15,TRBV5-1,TGCGCCAGCAGCTTGGCCGGGAGTTTGAACACTGAAGCTTTCTTT,CASSLAGSLNTEAFF
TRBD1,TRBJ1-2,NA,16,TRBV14,TGTGCCAGCAGCCCAAAGGCAGGGGGTATTGACTATGGCTACACCTTC,CASSPKAGGIDYGYTF
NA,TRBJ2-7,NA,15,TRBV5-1,TGCGCCAGCAGCTTGAAAGGTCTTAGCTCCTACGAGCAGTACTTC,CASSLKGLSSYEQYF
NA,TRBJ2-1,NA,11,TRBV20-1,TGCAGTGCTAGAAGGGCCAATGAGCAGTTCTTC,CSARRANEQFF
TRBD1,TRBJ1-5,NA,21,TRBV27,TGTGCCAGCAGTTTATATCCCCCCTCCGGGACAGGGTCAATCAGCAATCAGCCCCAGCATTTT,CASSLYPPSGTGSISNQPQHF
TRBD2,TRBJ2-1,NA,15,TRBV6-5,TGTGCCAGCAGTATTTCTAGCGGGGGCTACAATGAGCAGTTCTTC,CASSISSGGYNEQFF
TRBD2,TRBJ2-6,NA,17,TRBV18,TGTGCCAGCTCAGCGGGACTAGTCGTCTCCGGGGCCAACGTCCTGACTTTC,CASSAGLVVSGANVLTF
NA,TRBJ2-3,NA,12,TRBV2,TGTGCCAGCAGTGAAGCGCGGAATACGCAGTATTTT,CASSEARNTQYF
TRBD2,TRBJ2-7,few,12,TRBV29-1,TGCAGCGCCCGACTAGCCGGAGGCGAGCAGTACTTC,CSARLAGGEQYF
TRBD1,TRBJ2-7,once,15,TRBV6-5,TGTGCCAGCACCCCCAAACCGACAGGGAGCTTGGAGCAGTACTTC,CASTPKPTGSLEQYF
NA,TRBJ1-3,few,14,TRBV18,TGTGCCAGCTCACCAGACTCAGCAGGAAACACCATATATTTT,CASSPDSAGNTIYF
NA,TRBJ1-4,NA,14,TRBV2,TGTGCCAGCAGTGTCGACAGAGGTAATGAAAAACTGTTTTTT,CASSVDRGNEKLFF
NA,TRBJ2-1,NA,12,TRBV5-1,TGCGCCAGCAGCTTCCTAGGTACTGAGCAGTTCTTC,CASSFLGTEQFF
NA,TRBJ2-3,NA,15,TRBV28,TGTGCCGTCACGCAGACAAGGGGTATGGCAGATACGCAGTATTTT,CAVTQTRGMADTQYF
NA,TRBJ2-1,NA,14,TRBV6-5,TGTGCCAGCAGTTACAGCACAGTCAACAATGAGCAGTTCTTC,CASSYSTVNNEQFF
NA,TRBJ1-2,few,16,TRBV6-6,TGTGCCAGCAGTTACCTCTTGGTGGGCAGAGAATATGGCTACACCTTC,CASSYLLVGREYGYTF
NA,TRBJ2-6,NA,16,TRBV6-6,TGTGCCAGCGGGATAAACAGGGACTCTGGGGCCAACGTCCTGACTTTC,CASGINRDSGANVLTF
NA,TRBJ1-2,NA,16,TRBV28,TGTGCCAGCAGCCCCGCGGGGGGACAAGATATCTATGGCTACACCTTC,CASSPAGGQDIYGYTF
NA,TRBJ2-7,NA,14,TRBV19,TGTGCCAGTAGTATAGCTGCCGAGCGCTACGAGCAGTACTTC,CASSIAAERYEQYF
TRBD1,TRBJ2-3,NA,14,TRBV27,TGTGCCAGCAGTTTAGGGCAGGGGGCAGATACGCAGTATTTT,CASSLGQGADTQYF
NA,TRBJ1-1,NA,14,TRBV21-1,TGTGCCAGCAGCAAAAAAGGAGTCTGGATTGAAGCTTTCTTT,CASSKKGVWIEAFF
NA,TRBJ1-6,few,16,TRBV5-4,TGTGCCAGCAGTTGGCGTACAACCCTTTATAATTCACCCCTCCACTTT,CASSWRTTLYNSPLHF
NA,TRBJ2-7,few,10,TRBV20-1,TGCAGTGTTAGGGCCTACGAGCAGTACTTC,CSVRAYEQYF
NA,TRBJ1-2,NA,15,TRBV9,TGTGCCAGCAGCGTAGGGCAGGGGACGATTGGTGGCTACACCTTC,CASSVGQGTIGGYTF
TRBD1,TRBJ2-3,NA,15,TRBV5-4,TGTGCCAGCAGCTTGGCCGGGACAGCCACAGATACGCAGTATTTT,CASSLAGTATDTQYF
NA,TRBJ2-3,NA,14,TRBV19,TGTGCCAGTAGTATAGATAATAGGGGCGTGACGCAGTATTTT,CASSIDNRGVTQYF
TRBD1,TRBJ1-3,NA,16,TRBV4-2,TGTGCCAGCAGCCAGGTGGACAGGGCCTCTGGAAACACCATATATTTT,CASSQVDRASGNTIYF
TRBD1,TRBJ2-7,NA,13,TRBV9,TGTGCCAGCAGCGCCGGGACAGGGGACGAGCAGTACTTC,CASSAGTGDEQYF
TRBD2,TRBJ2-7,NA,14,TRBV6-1,TGTGCCAGCAGTGATACTAGCGGAACCTACGAGCAGTACTTC,CASSDTSGTYEQYF
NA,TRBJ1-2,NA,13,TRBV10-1,TGCGCCAGCAGTCCGGGACAAGACTATGGCTACACCTTC,CASSPGQDYGYTF
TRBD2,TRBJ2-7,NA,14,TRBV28,TGTGCCAGCAGCCCCCTGCGGGGGGCCTACGAGCAGTACTTC,CASSPLRGAYEQYF
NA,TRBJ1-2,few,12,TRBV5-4,TGTGCCAGCACCACGGACCGTGTCGGCTACACCTTC,CASTTDRVGYTF
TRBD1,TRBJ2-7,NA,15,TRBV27,TGTGCCAGCAGTTCCCGTCCACAGGGGGCCAACGAGCAGTACTTC,CASSSRPQGANEQYF
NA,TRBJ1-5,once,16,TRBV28,TGTGCCAGCAGGCCCAACGAGGGTTGGAGCAATCAGCCCCAGCATTTT,CASRPNEGWSNQPQHF
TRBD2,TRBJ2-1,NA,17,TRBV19,TGTGCCAGTAGTATGTCCGTTGGGACTAGCGGGAGCAATGAGCAGTTCTTC,CASSMSVGTSGSNEQFF
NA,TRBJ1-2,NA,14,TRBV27,TGTGCCAGCAGGGGACTCAGGGGACACTATGGCTACACCTTC,CASRGLRGHYGYTF
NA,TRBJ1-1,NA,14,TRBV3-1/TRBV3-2,TGTGCCAGCAGGCCTAGACACTTGAACACTGAAGCTTTCTTT,CASRPRHLNTEAFF
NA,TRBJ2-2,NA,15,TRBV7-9,TGTGCCAGCAGCTTAGTTAGCACAAACACCGGGGAGCTGTTTTTT,CASSLVSTNTGELFF
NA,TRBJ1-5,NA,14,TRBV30,TGTGCCTGGAGCACCCCCGGGACCAATCAGCCCCAGCATTTT,CAWSTPGTNQPQHF
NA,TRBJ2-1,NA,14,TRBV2,TGTGCCAGCAGACCTAGCGCAACCTACAATGAGCAGTTCTTC,CASRPSATYNEQFF
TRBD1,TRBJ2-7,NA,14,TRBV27,TGTGCCAGCCGGGGCGGACAGGGGGCGAACGAGCAGTACTTC,CASRGGQGANEQYF
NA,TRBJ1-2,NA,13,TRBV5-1,TGCGCCAGCAGAACCACAGTAAACTATGGCTACACCTTC,CASRTTVNYGYTF
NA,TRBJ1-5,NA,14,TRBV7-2,TGTGCCAGCAGCTTAGGAGGGGGAGGGCAGCCCCAGCATTTT,CASSLGGGGQPQHF